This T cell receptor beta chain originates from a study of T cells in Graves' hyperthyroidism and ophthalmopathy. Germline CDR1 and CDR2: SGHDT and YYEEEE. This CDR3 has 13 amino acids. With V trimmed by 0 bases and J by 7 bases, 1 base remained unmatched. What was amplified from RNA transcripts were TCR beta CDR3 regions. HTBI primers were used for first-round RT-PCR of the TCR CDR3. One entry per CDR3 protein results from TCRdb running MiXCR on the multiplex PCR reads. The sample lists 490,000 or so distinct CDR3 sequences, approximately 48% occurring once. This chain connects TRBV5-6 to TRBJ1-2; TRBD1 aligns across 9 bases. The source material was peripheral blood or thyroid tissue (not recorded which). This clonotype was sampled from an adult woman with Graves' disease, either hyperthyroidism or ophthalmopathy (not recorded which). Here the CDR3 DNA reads TGTGCCAGCAGCTTGGACAGGGGGCCTGGCTACACCTTC. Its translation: CASSLDRGPGYTF.